This T cell receptor beta chain stems from a study of post-analysis software for immune sequencing data. Points from the study as a whole: TRBV5-6, TRBV5-1 and TRBV20-1 were among 4 or 5 TRBV segments more frequent in patients than controls. A significant reduction in normalized Chao1 diversity was observed in multiple sclerosis patients versus controls. Analysis by F measure revealed that same-batch samples clustered strongly together.

The CDR3 contains 15 residues. After removal of 6 bases from V and 5 bases from J, the junction contained 9 bases not matched to a gene. A remark on this clonotype: What it recognizes is unknown.

Libraries were made from TCR beta cDNA, and they carried unique molecular identifiers. In TCRdb, the PCR reads were re-called with MiXCR into one record per CDR3 protein. The data show hundreds of thousands of distinct CDR3 sequences, 44% seen once. The rearrangement joins TRBV12-3 or TRBV12-4 to TRBJ2-1, with 8 bases that match TRBD2. This receptor was obtained from a girl under 18 with multiple sclerosis. The material sequenced was blood. CDR3 in DNA: TGTGCCAGCAGATCTCTCGGGAGGGTAAACAATGAGCAGTTCTTC. It specifies CASRSLGRVNNEQFF.